This T cell receptor (beta chain) comes out of a study of Graves' ophthalmopathy and Graves' hyperthyroidism. This clonotype was seen a handful of times. Its antigen is unknown. Whole-study results and caveats: Most expanded clonotypes in thyroid above 0.001 frequency also showed up in blood.

TCR beta CDR3 amplification used RNA transcripts. HTBI primers were employed in first-round RT-PCR, then a second-round multiplex PCR followed. TCRdb re-called the multiplex PCR reads through MiXCR, storing one row per CDR3 protein. Here the sample spans about 740,000 distinct CDR3 sequences, approximately 40% being singletons. Sequencing was performed on peripheral blood. The TCR originated in an adult man with Graves' ophthalmopathy.

The CDR3 nucleotides are TGTGCCAGCAGCTTAGAACCCGGGACGTACCAGTACTTC. It codes for CASSLEPGTYQYF. This sequence joins TRBV7-9 and TRBJ2-5; D tentatively reads TRBD1 or TRBD2 (5 bases each). From germline, CDR1 is SEHNR and CDR2 FQNEAQ (reference sequence). V was trimmed by 1 base and J by 10 bases, leaving 13 bases between them. This CDR3 contains 13 residues.